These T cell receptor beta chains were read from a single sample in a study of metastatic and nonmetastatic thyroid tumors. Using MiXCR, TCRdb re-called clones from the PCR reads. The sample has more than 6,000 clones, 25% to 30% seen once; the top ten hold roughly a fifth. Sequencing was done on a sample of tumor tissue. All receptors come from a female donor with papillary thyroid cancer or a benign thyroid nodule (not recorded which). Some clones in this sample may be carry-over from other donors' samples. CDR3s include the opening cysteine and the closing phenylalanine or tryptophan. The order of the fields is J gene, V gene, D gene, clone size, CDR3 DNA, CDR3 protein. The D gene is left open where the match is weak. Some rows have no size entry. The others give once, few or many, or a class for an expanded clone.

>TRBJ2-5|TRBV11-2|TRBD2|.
TGTGCCAGCAGCTTAGATCAAGCGGGAGGAGTGGAGACCCAGTACTTC
CASSLDQAGGVETQYF
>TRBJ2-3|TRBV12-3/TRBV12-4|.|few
TGTGCCAGCCGGATGGGGGGGCCATCTGACACAGATACGCAGTATTTT
CASRMGGPSDTDTQYF
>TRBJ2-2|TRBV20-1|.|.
TGCAGTGCTAGAGAGACTGGAGGGAACACCGGGGAGCTGTTTTTT
CSARETGGNTGELFF
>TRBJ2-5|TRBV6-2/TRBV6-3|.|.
TGTGCCAGCAGTGGCTGGCCTCAAGAGACCCAGTACTTC
CASSGWPQETQYF
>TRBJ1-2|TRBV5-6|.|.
TGTGCCAGCAGCTTGGGCAGCTCTTATGGCTACACCTTC
CASSLGSSYGYTF
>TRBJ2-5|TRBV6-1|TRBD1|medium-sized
TGTGCCAGCACTACCTCCCCCGGGTCAGGGGGGACCCAGTACTTC
CASTTSPGSGGTQYF
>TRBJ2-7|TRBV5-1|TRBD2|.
TGCGCCAGCAGCTTGGATAGCGGGGGACTCTACGAGCAGTACTTC
CASSLDSGGLYEQYF
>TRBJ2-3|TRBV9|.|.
TGTGCCAGCAGCGTAGCTGTAGGCGCAGGTGTAGATACGCAGTATTTT
CASSVAVGAGVDTQYF
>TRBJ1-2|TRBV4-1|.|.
TGCGCCAGCAGCCAAGAACAATCAGGGTTGGCAGGCTACACCTTC
CASSQEQSGLAGYTF
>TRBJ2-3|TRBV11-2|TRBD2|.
TGTGCCAGCAGTTCTACGACGGGAGGTGGGAGGGATACGCAGTATTTT
CASSSTTGGGRDTQYF
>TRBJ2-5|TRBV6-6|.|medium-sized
TGTGCCAGCAGTTACCAGAGCGGACAAGAGACCCAGTACTTC
CASSYQSGQETQYF
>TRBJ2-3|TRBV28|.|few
TGTGCCAGCAGAGCAGCCTCCCGCGGGGTAGCGGAATGGGCAGATACGCAGTATTTT
CASRAASRGVAEWADTQYF
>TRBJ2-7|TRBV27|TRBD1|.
TGTGCCAGCAACTTAAGACAGGGCCCCTACGAGCAGTACTTC
CASNLRQGPYEQYF
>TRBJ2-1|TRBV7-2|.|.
TGTGCCAGCAGCTCCGGACCCTGGAATGAGCAGTTCTTC
CASSSGPWNEQFF
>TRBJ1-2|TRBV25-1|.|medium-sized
TGTGCCAGCAGCGCACAGGGACTCTATGGCTACACCTTC
CASSAQGLYGYTF
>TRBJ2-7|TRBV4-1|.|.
TGCGCCAGCAGCCAAGATAGGAGACTGTTCTACGAGCAGTACTTC
CASSQDRRLFYEQYF
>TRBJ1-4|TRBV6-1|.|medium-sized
TGTGCCAGCAGTAGACAGGTTCAGAGTAATGAAAAACTGTTTTTT
CASSRQVQSNEKLFF
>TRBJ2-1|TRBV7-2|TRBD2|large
TGTGCCAGCAGCCTAGCGGGAGTCTACAATGAGCAGTTCTTC
CASSLAGVYNEQFF
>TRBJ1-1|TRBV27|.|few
TGTGCCAGCAGTTTCGCTTCGGCAGGGAACACTGAAGCTTTCTTT
CASSFASAGNTEAFF
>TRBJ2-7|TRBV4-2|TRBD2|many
TGTGCCAGCAGCCAACTAGCGGGAAAATACGAGCAGTACTTC
CASSQLAGKYEQYF
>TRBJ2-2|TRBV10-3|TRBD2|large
TGTGCCATCAGTGGGGGGATAGCGGGCACCGGGGAGCTGTTTTTT
CAISGGIAGTGELFF
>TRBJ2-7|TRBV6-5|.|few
TGTGCCAGCAGTTACTCGGGAAGCGAGCAGTACTTC
CASSYSGSEQYF
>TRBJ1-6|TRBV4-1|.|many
TGCGCCAGCAGCCAAGACAGGGAGCTCACCCTCCACTTT
CASSQDRELTLHF
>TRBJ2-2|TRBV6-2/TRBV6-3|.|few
TGTGCCAGCAGTTACGGCCCTGGTACCTACACCGGGGAGCTGTTTTTT
CASSYGPGTYTGELFF
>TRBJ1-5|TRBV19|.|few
TGTGCCAGTAGTCCAGGAGGGGCCTGGCAGCCCCAGCATTTT
CASSPGGAWQPQHF
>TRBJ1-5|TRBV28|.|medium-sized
TGTGCCAGCAGTTTAGGCGAACATCAGCCCCAGCATTTT
CASSLGEHQPQHF
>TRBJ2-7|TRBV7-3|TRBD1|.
TGTGCCAGCAGCTTGGGAGGACAGGGGAACGAGCAGTACTTC
CASSLGGQGNEQYF
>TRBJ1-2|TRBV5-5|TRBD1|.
TGTGCCAGCAGCGACCTTAGGACAGGGGGCAATTTGTACACCTTC
CASSDLRTGGNLYTF
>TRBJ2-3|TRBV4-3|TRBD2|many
TGCGCCAGCAGCTCCCAGGCGGGACTAGCGGGGGCGGCTAGCACAGATACGCAGTATTTT
CASSSQAGLAGAASTDTQYF
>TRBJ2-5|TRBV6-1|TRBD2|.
TGTGCCTGCTGGGGAGGCGGGAGGGATGCATTGGCCCAGTACTTC
CACWGGGRDALAQYF
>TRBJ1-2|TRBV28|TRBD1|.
TGTGCCAGCAGTACAGGGAGGGGACAGGGTCGAAGTGGCTACACCTTC
CASSTGRGQGRSGYTF
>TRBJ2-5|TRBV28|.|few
TGTGCCAGCAGTACAGTTGGCGGGAAACAAGAGACCCAGTACTTC
CASSTVGGKQETQYF
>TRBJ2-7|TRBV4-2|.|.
TGTGCCAGCAGCCAAGAGGGGTGGTCCGAGCAGTACTTC
CASSQEGWSEQYF
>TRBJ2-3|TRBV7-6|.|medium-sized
TGTGCCAGCAGCTTAGAAGCCGGCACAGATACGCAGTATTTT
CASSLEAGTDTQYF
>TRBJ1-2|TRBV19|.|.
TGTGCCAGTAGACTATCGGTGTGGGGCAGTAACTATGGCTACACCTTC
CASRLSVWGSNYGYTF
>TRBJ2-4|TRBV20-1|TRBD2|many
TGCAGTGTAAGGCTAGCGGGGGAAAAAAACATTCAGTACTTC
CSVRLAGEKNIQYF
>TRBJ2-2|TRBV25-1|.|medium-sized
TGTGCCAGCAGCCTGGGGGAACCACTCAACTTCGCGAACACCGGGGAGCTGTTTTTT
CASSLGEPLNFANTGELFF
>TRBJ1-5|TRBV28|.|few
TGTGCCAGCAGTCGAGCCCCAGGGGTCGGGCAGCCCCAGCATTTT
CASSRAPGVGQPQHF
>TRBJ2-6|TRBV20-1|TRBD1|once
TGCAGTGCTAGAGATCGAGGGACAGGGGGCCTCTCTGGGGCCAACGTCCTGACTTTC
CSARDRGTGGLSGANVLTF
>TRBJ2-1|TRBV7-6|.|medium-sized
TGTGCCAGCAGCTCGGCTTTCTCCTACAATGAGCAGTTCTTC
CASSSAFSYNEQFF
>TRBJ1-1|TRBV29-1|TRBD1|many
TGCAGCGCTAGACCAGGACAGGGAGTATTTTTAACTGAAGCTTTCTTT
CSARPGQGVFLTEAFF
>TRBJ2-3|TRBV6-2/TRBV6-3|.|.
TGTGCCAGCAGTAAGTCGGGGGAAACTAGCACAGATACGCAGTATTTT
CASSKSGETSTDTQYF
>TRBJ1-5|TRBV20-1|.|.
TGCAGTGCCACCGGCGGGGGGGCCCTCAATCAGCCCCAGCATTTT
CSATGGGALNQPQHF
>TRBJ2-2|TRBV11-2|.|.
TGTGTCAGCAGACCCCTCGTGCACGGGGAGCTGTTCTTT
CVSRPLVHGELFF
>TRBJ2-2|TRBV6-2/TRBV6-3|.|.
TGTGCCAGCACTGCACTATCAGACCGGAACGGGGAGCTGTTTTTT
CASTALSDRNGELFF
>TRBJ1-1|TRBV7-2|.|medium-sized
TGTGCCAGCAGCTCCAGACAGCTAAACACTGAAGCTTTCTTT
CASSSRQLNTEAFF
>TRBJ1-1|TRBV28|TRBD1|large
TGTGCCAGCAGTTTTTTAGGCCAGGGGGATTTGGCTTTCTTT
CASSFLGQGDLAFF
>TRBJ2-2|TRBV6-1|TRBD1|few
TGTGCCAGCAGTGGGGGGACAGCAGACTACACCGGGGAGCTGTTTTTT
CASSGGTADYTGELFF
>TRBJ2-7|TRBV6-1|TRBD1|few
TGTGCCAGCAGTACGTCCGGGACAGGGAGAGTCGAGCAGTACTTC
CASSTSGTGRVEQYF
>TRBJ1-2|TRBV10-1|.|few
TGCGCCAGCAGTGAGTCTCGGGGGATGGAGGGCTACACCTTC
CASSESRGMEGYTF
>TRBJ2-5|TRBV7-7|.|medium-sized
TGTGCCAGCAGCTTCGGTCAGGGTGGAGAGACCCAGTACTTC
CASSFGQGGETQYF
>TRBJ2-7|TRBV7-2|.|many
TGCGCCAGCAGCTTAAAGGGGGGAAGCGTGACACACTACGAGCAGTACTTC
CASSLKGGSVTHYEQYF